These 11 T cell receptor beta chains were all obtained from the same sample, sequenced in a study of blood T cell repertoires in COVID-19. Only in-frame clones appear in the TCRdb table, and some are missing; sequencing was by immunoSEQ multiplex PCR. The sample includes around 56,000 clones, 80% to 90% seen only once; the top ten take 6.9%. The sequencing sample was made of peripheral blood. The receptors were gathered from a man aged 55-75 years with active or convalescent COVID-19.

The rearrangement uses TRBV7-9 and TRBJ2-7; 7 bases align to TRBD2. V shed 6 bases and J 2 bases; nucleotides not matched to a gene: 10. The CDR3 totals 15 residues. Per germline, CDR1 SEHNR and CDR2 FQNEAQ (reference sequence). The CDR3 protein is CASSPDTGGPYEQYF. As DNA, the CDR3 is TGTGCCAGCAGTCCCGACACGGGAGGCCCCTACGAGCAGTACTTC.

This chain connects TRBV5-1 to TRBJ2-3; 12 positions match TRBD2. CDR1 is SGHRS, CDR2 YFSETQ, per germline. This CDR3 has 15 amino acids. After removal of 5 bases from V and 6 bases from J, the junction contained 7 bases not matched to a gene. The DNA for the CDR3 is TGCGCCAGCAGGCGACTAGCGGGAGATTCTGATACGCAGTATTTT. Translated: CASRRLAGDSDTQYF.

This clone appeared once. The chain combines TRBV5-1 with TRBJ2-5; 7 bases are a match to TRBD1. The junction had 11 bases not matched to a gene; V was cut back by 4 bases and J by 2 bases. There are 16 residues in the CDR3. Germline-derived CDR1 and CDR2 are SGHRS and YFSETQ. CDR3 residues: CASSTRTGQLQETQYF. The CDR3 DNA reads TGCGCCAGCAGCACCCGCACGGGACAGCTACAAGAGACCCAGTACTTC.

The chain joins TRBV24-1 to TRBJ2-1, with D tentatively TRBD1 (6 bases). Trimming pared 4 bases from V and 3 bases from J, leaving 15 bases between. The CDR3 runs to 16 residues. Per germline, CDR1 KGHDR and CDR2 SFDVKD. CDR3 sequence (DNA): TGTGCCACCAGTGACCCCCGACAGGCCCACTACAATGAGCAGTTCTTC. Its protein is CATSDPRQAHYNEQFF.

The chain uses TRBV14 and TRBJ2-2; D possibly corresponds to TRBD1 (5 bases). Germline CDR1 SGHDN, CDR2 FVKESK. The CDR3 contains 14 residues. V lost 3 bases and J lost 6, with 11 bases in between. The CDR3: CASSHEQAPGELFF. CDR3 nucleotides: TGTGCCAGCAGCCATGAACAGGCACCCGGGGAGCTGTTTTTT.

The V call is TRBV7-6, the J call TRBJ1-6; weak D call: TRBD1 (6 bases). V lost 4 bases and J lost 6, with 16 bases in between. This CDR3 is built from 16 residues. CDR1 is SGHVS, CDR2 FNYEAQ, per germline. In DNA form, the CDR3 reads TGTGCCAGCAGCTCCAGGGGAACCTTTAGTAATTCACCCCTCCACTTT. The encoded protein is CASSSRGTFSNSPLHF.

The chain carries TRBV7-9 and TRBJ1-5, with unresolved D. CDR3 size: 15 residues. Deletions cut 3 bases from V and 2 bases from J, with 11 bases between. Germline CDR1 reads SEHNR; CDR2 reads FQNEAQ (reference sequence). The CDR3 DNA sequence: TGTGCCAGCAGCTTCGGGTCCCTAGGCAATCAGCCCCAGCATTTT. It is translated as CASSFGSLGNQPQHF.

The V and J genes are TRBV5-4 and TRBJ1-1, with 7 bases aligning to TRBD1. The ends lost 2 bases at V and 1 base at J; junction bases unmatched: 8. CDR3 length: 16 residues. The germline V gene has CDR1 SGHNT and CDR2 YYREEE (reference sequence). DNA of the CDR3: TGTGCCAGCAGCTTAGCAGGGGGAGGTGGGAACACTGAAGCTTTCTTT. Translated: CASSLAGGGGNTEAFF.

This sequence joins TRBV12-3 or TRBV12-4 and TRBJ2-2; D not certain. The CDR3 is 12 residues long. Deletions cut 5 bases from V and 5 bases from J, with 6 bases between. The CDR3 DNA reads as TGTGCCAGCAGTCCCCAGACCGGGGAGCTGTTTTTT. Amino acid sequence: CASSPQTGELFF.

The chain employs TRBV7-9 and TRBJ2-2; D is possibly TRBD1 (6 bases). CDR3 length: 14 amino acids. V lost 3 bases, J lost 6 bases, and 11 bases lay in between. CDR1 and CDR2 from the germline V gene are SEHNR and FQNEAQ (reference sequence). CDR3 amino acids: CASSLPGDPGELFF. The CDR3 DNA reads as TGTGCCAGCAGCTTGCCAGGGGATCCCGGGGAGCTGTTTTTT.

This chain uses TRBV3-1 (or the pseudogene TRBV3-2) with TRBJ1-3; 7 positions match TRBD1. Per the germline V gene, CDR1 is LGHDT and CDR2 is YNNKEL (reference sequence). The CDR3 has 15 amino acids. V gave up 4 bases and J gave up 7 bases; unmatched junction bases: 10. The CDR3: CASSLGTELGNTIYF. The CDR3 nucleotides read TGTGCCAGCAGCCTTGGGACAGAACTAGGGAACACCATATATTTT.